The present entry profiles one T cell receptor (beta chain) with its context. No cognate antigen has been identified for it. Base-call qualities are not available, and no considerably larger clone is one nucleotide away. Library preparation employed PCR. DNA from cultured CD4+ T cells was subjected to TCR sequencing with the Oncomine TCR Beta short-read assay at the Johns Hopkins FTIC core. The QIAamp micro DNA kit was used to extract genomic DNA from the cultured CD4+ T cells. Oncomine TCR Beta libraries made from cultured CD4+ T cells were pooled using unique dual indexes and sequenced on an Illumina iSeq 100. The original methods were these. Non-productive sequences were removed, and CDR3s that did not start with C, did not end with F or W, or were shorter than 7 amino acids were discarded. The MANAFEST web application identified antigen-specific clonotypes by comparing peptide-stimulated wells against reference wells and other culture wells. To be called positive, a clone needed an FDR below 0.05, an odds ratio above 5, and a productive frequency above 0.1% in at least two of three replicate wells. A clonotype counted as cross-reactive if it showed significant expansion both in the SARS-CoV-2 spike wells and in at least one common cold coronavirus spike condition. Similarity between CDR3 sequences was evaluated in R version 3.6.1 using Levenshtein distances (stringdist) and unrooted phylogenetic trees (ape). TCRdb trimmed public reads at Q25 via fastp, called clones via MiXCR and kept in-frame beta chains. Rows with one shared CDR3 protein collapse into an entry with the most common genes and DNA. These V and J calls are TCRdb output, not the study's own analysis. The sample has 3,000 to 4,000 distinct CDR3 sequences on record, about 15% of them singletons. The ten largest clonotypes hold just under 20% of the sample.

The cysteine opens and the phenylalanine closes a CDR3 of 12 amino acids. The DNA shown is the 36-base CDR3, in frame from base 1. Trimming removed 5 bases from V and 1 base from J, leaving 6 bases between the germline ends. This sample is part of a study of vaccination and CD4 T cells after COVID-19 (dated by TCRdb to between 2021 and 2024). Study-level background: SARS-CoV-2 positivity had been established in the convalescent patients by nasal swab PCR, and mild disease was recorded in nine of these patients and severe disease in one. Post-vaccine blood samples were obtained a median of about 77 days after the second vaccine dose, with a range of roughly 14 to 241 days. Each participant got two doses of either the Pfizer-BioNTech BNT162b2 vaccine (n=8) or the Moderna mRNA-1273 vaccine (n=2). Post-COVID blood samples from convalescent patients were collected a median of about 100 days after diagnosis, with a range of 35 to 161 days. Control cultures used a CEFX viral epitope pool as positive control, an HIV-1 Nef peptide pool as negative control, or no peptide. In approximately ten COVID-19 convalescent patients and a handful of infection-naive healthy vaccine recipients, the spike-specific CD4+ TCR repertoire before mRNA vaccination was compared with the repertoire after mRNA vaccination. For stimulating the cultures, overlapping spike peptide pools were used, derived from SARS-CoV-2 as well as from the common cold coronaviruses HCoV-NL63, HCoV-OC43 and HCoV-229E. The convalescent cohort included six males and four females, with two Hispanic individuals, seven Caucasians, two Asians and one multiracial person.

General findings and caveats noted by the study authors: The number of convalescent patients in the study was relatively small, and the study did not examine early timepoints following natural infection. In convalescent patients, nearly all vaccine-specific clones (304 of 307) were found to be mono-reactive for SARS-CoV-2 spike rather than cross-reactive with common cold coronaviruses. In convalescent patients, a median about 84% of post-vaccine SARS-CoV-2-reactive clones were detected only after vaccination, and vaccine-specific priming was suggested by this finding. The median count of SARS-CoV-2-reactive clonotypes went up from 20 to 25 after infection to 38 after vaccination, although the change was not significant.

The treatment or condition tag for this specimen amounts to: roughly 10-day PBMC culture with coronavirus spike peptide pools or control peptides (ViraFEST assay). The ViraFEST assay, used in the study, expanded antigen-specific T cells with peptide pools and then identified the expanded clonotypes through TCR sequencing. The convalescent patients' positive SARS-CoV-2 PCR tests fell between March and December 2020, which was before the Alpha, Beta and Delta variants emerged in the United States. Roughly 2 million PBMCs per well were cultured in IMDM with approximately 5.5% human AB serum and around 10 IU/ml IL-2, plus 10 ug/ml peptide pools. Half of the culture medium was replaced with fresh IL-2-containing medium on days 3 and 7. After around 10 days of culture, CD4+ T cells were isolated by negative selection using the EasySep CD4+ T cell isolation kit. Ficoll-Paque Plus gradient centrifugation was used to isolate PBMCs from whole blood, and the isolated PBMCs were then either used fresh or cryopreserved at -140C. Triplicate wells were generally used for each culture condition.

This TCR derives from a human donor who had recovered from COVID-19. The source material was CD4+ T cells from blood, cultured in vitro. The rearranged segments are TRBV12-3 or TRBV12-4 and TRBJ2-7; no confident D gene assignment can be made. The CDR3: CASSRRSYEQYF. The nucleotide sequence is TGTGCCAGCAGTCGCAGATCCTACGAGCAGTACTTC.